This passage covers 22 T cell receptor beta chains from one sample sequenced in a study of blood T cell repertoires in COVID-19. TCRdb's copy holds only in-frame clones and misses some; the assay was immunoSEQ multiplex PCR. The sample shows around 46,000 clones, roughly 77% of them seen only once. The specimen was peripheral blood. Receptor source: a human donor with active or convalescent COVID-19. The donor label of this sample is uncertain.

This CDR3 is CSVMTAVTGDSNQPQHF. The CDR3 DNA reads as TGCAGCGTGATGACCGCCGTGACAGGGGATAGCAATCAGCCCCAGCATTTT. The chain is built from TRBV29-1 and TRBJ1-5, with TRBD1 matching 8 bases. Germline CDR1 reads SQVTM; CDR2 reads ANQGSEA. Unmatched junction bases numbered 13, after V lost 6 bases and J lost 0 bases. The CDR3 sequence is 17 residues long.

Turning to this clone: No DNA is shown, since the ends of the CDR3 on it are uncertain; the CDR3 is the one TCRdb lists. The rearrangement uses TRBV9 and TRBJ2-3; TRBD1 is the table's D call, not checked against the DNA. The CDR3 numbers 15 amino acids, ends counted. Germline CDR1 SGDLS, CDR2 YYNGEE. The CDR3 region is CASSVGPFGYGSTYF.

This clone was counted once. The V call is TRBV10-3, the J call TRBJ2-1; 10 bases are a match to TRBD2. Per the germline V gene, CDR1 is ENHRY and CDR2 is SYGVKD. V lost 0 bases and J lost 7; bases outside the gene matches: 15. The CDR3 has 19 residues. The CDR3 here is CAISESQREGPILWNEQFF. The CDR3 nucleotides read TGTGCCATCAGTGAGTCGCAGCGGGAGGGCCCCATACTGTGGAATGAGCAGTTCTTC.

There are a few counts of this clone. V usage is TRBV11-3 and J usage is TRBJ2-3; 10 bases align to TRBD1. CDR3 size: 14 residues. The germline CDR1 and CDR2 sequences are SGHNT and YENEEA. Trimming cost V 6 bases and J 3 bases; bases outside gene matches: 3. The CDR3 loop reads CASSRDRGTDTQYF. DNA of the CDR3: TGTGCCAGCAGTAGGGACAGGGGTACAGATACGCAGTATTTT.

The genes are TRBV30 and TRBJ1-6; D not certain. Trimming shortened V by 0 bases and J by 0 bases, and 6 bases separated the two germline ends. CDR3 length equals 15 residues. The germline gives CDR1 GTSNPN, CDR2 SVGIG (reference sequence). For the CDR3, the DNA is TGTGCCTGGAGTGTACAAATCTCCTATAATTCACCCCTCCACTTT. Residues: CAWSVQISYNSPLHF. Full variable domain (remainder filled in from reference TRBV30 and TRBJ1-6): SQTIHQWPATLVQPVGSPLSLECTVEGTSNPNLYWYRQAAGRGLQLLFYSVGIGQISSEVPQNLSASRPQDRQFILSSKKLLLSDSGFYLCAWSVQISYNSPLHFGNGTRLTVT.

There are a few counts of this clone. The chain has TRBV5-5 and TRBJ2-6, with TRBD1 as a possible D gene (6 bases). There are 15 residues in the CDR3. Germline CDR1 and CDR2: SGHKS and YYEKEE (reference sequence). Trimming removed 4 bases at V and 3 bases at J, with 11 bases between. The CDR3 reads CASSSPGVGANVLTF. CDR3 in DNA: TGTGCCAGCAGCAGTCCAGGGGTTGGGGCCAACGTCCTGACTTTC.

The gene calls are TRBV3-1 (or the pseudogene TRBV3-2) and TRBJ1-5; TRBD1 agrees at 8 bases. V lost 2 bases and J lost 7; bases outside the gene matches: 1. CDR1 LGHDT and CDR2 YNNKEL come from the germline V gene (reference sequence). CDR3 length: 13 amino acids. CDR3 protein: CASSQQGAQPQHF. The CDR3 bases are TGTGCCAGCAGCCAACAGGGGGCCCAGCCCCAGCATTTT.

The rearrangement uses TRBV4-1 and TRBJ1-3; maybe TRBD1 (6 bases). Germline-derived CDR1 and CDR2 are MGHRA and YSYEKL. The CDR3 covers 14 residues. V was trimmed by 5 bases and J by 8 bases, leaving 16 bases between them. The CDR3 spells CASSDTGLKDTIYF. The CDR3 DNA is TGCGCCAGCAGCGACACAGGGTTAAAGGACACCATATATTTT.

The J gene is TRBJ2-7, the V gene TRBV3-1 (or the pseudogene TRBV3-2), with unresolved D. This CDR3 is 12 amino acids long. V lost 5 bases to trimming and J lost 2 bases, with 7 bases between them. The germline V gene has CDR1 LGHDT and CDR2 YNNKEL (reference sequence). The CDR3 loop reads CASSTGAYEQYF. The DNA of the CDR3 is TGTGCCAGCAGCACGGGTGCCTACGAGCAGTACTTC.

The V call is TRBV7-9, the J call TRBJ2-5; 9 bases map to TRBD2. The CDR3 sequence is 17 residues long. From germline, CDR1 is SEHNR and CDR2 FQNEAQ (reference sequence). The junction had 11 bases not matched to a gene; V was cut back by 2 bases and J by 4 bases. Written as DNA, the CDR3 is TGTGCCAGCAGCTTAATAGCGGGAGTGGGCTTGGGAGAGACCCAGTACTTC. Translating gives CASSLIAGVGLGETQYF.

The V call is TRBV6-2 or TRBV6-3, the J call TRBJ2-7; TRBD2 matches at 8 bases. Germline CDR1 reads MNHEY; CDR2 reads SVGEGT. The CDR3 length is 16 residues. Trimming took 1 base from V and 1 from J; bases not matched to a gene: 6. As DNA, the CDR3 is TGTGCCAGCAGTTACTGGCGGGGGGCCCCTTCCTACGAGCAGTACTTC. It translates to CASSYWRGAPSYEQYF.

This clone was seen just once. The chain joins TRBV10-3 to TRBJ2-1; the D gene is possibly TRBD1 (5 bases). This CDR3 contains 14 residues. CDR1 ENHRY and CDR2 SYGVKD come from the germline V gene. Between the trimmed V and J ends, which lost 11 bases and 9 bases, there was a span of 23 bases. The chain's CDR3 is CASLPGLEGAEQFF. The CDR3 DNA reads as TGTGCCTCACTCCCGGGCCTTGAAGGGGCTGAGCAGTTCTTC.

The chain recombines TRBV7-2 with TRBJ2-7, with a tentative D call TRBD2 (6 bases). V gave up 5 bases and J gave up 9 bases, with 20 bases separating them. Per germline, CDR1 SGHTA and CDR2 FQGNSA. The CDR3 has 14 amino acids. The CDR3 is CASSPGPGSRVQYF. CDR3 in DNA: TGTGCCAGCAGCCCGGGACCCGGGAGCAGGGTGCAGTACTTC.

V and J are TRBV24-1 and TRBJ1-6; a weak D match, TRBD1 (5 bases). The V gene's germline CDR1 is KGHDR and CDR2 SFDVKD. The CDR3 length is 15 residues. V was shortened by 1 base and J by 11 bases, with 14 bases between the two germline ends. CDR3 sequence: CATSDFRAGETPLHF. Here the CDR3 DNA reads TGTGCCACCAGTGATTTTCGGGCGGGGGAAACACCCCTCCACTTT.

The rearrangement joins TRBV5-1 to TRBJ2-7, with D tentatively TRBD2 (5 bases). Germline V lookup: CDR1 SGHRS, CDR2 YFSETQ. V shed 4 bases and J shed 3 bases, with 8 bases lying between them. The CDR3 totals 12 residues. CDR3 sequence: CASSGGHYEQYF. The DNA of the CDR3 is TGCGCCAGCAGCGGCGGGCACTACGAGCAGTACTTC.

Only a few counts were recorded for this clone. The V gene is TRBV6-5, the J gene TRBJ2-7; 7 nucleotides line up with TRBD1. Trimming took 7 bases from V and 2 from J; bases not matched to a gene: 11. Per germline, CDR1 MNHEY and CDR2 SVGAGI. CDR3 length: 15 residues. The CDR3 nucleotides are TGTGCCAGCACCTATCTCTCGACAGGGACCTACGAGCAGTACTTC. Its protein is CASTYLSTGTYEQYF.

V is TRBV27 and J is TRBJ2-1; 8 bases fit TRBD2. V gave up 5 bases and J gave up 6 bases; unmatched junction bases: 12. Germline assignment: CDR1 MNHEY and CDR2 SMNVEV (reference sequence). This CDR3 region has 16 residues. The CDR3 protein is CASSGAAGVGTNEQFF. DNA for the CDR3: TGTGCCAGCAGTGGAGCAGCGGGAGTGGGGACCAATGAGCAGTTCTTC.

This sequence joins TRBV5-1 and TRBJ2-2; tentatively, D is TRBD2 (6 bases). CDR3 size: 16 residues. CDR1 SGHRS and CDR2 YFSETQ come from the germline V gene. Trimming removed 3 bases at V and 3 bases at J, with 15 bases between. The CDR3 bases are TGCGCCAGCAGCTATGCCGGCGGGGCACACACCGGGGAGCTGTTTTTT. It translates to CASSYAGGAHTGELFF.

This sequence joins TRBV5-1 and TRBJ2-7; 7 nucleotides match TRBD1. CDR3 length: 15 residues. Germline CDR1 is SGHRS and CDR2 is YFSETQ. V dropped 5 bases and J dropped 1; count of bases not matched to a gene: 9. CDR3 sequence (DNA): TGCGCCAGCAGTCTAGGGGGCCGCAGATCCTACGAGCAGTACTTC. Translation: CASSLGGRRSYEQYF.

The rearrangement uses TRBV5-1 and TRBJ1-3; D call uncertain. The CDR3 is made up of 15 amino acids. The V gene's germline CDR1 is SGHRS and CDR2 YFSETQ. The V gene lost 4 bases and the J gene lost 0 bases, with 11 bases spanning the gap. In DNA form, the CDR3 reads TGCGCCAGCAGCCCCACAACTAGCTCTGGAAACACCATATATTTT. Translating it yields CASSPTTSSGNTIYF.

This sequence joins TRBV4-3 and TRBJ2-3, with 14 positions matching TRBD2. The CDR3 is 15 amino acids. Trimming cost V 4 bases and J 9 bases; bases outside gene matches: 6. Per the germline V gene, CDR1 is LGHNA and CDR2 is YSLEER. Here the CDR3 reads CASSPSGLAGDTQYF. For the CDR3, the DNA is TGCGCCAGCAGCCCCTCGGGACTAGCGGGAGACACGCAGTATTTT.

This chain joins TRBV19 and TRBJ2-5; 7 bases match TRBD2. V gave up 4 bases and J gave up 0 bases; unmatched junction bases: 2. This CDR3 is 14 amino acids long. CDR1 and CDR2 (germline): LNHDA, SQIVND (reference sequence). CDR3 amino acids: CASSTSGDQETQYF. The CDR3, as DNA: TGTGCCAGTAGTACGAGCGGGGACCAAGAGACCCAGTACTTC.